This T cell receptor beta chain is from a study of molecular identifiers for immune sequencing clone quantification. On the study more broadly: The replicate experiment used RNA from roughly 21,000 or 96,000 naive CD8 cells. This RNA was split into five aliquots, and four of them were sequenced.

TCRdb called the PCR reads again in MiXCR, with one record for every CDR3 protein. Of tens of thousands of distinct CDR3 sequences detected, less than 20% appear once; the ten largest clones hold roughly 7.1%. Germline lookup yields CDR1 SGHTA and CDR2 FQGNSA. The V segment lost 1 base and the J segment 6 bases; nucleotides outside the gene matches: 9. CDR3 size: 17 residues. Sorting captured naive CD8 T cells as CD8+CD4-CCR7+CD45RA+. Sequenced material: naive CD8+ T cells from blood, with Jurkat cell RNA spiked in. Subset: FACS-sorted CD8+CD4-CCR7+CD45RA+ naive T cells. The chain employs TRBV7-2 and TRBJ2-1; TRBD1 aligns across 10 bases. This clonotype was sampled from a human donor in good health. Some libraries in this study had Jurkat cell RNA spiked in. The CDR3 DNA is TGTGCCAGCAGCTTAGTGTCTCTGGGACAGGGGTTCAATGAGCAGTTCTTC. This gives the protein CASSLVSLGQGFNEQFF. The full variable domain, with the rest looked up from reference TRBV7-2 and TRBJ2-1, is GAGVSQSPSNKVTEKGKDVELRCDPISGHTALYWYRQSLGQGLEFLIYFQGNSAPDKSGLPSDRFSAERTGGSVSTLTIQRTQQEDSAVYLCASSLVSLGQGFNEQFFGPGTRLTVL.